This T cell receptor beta chain came from a study of CD8 T cells in Susac syndrome. On the study more broadly: The Susac syndrome patients that were sequenced included about six with active disease and under ten in remission.

Study-wide findings and caveats: The number of Susac-specific public clones found was around 16 in total CD8+ repertoires and a few in CD8+ TEMRA repertoires. TEMRA cells and active patients showed peak Susac CD8+ clonal expansion.

Comments on this clonotype: Its antigen is not identified.

V lost 3 bases, J lost 3 bases, and 10 bases stayed unmatched. The CDR3 consists of 15 residues. Germline V gene data show CDR1 as GTSNPN and CDR2 as SVGIG (reference sequence). RNA amounts of roughly 0.5 to 1 ug underwent reverse transcription with random hexamers. Amplification of TCR beta CDR3 was carried out by immunoSEQ multiplex PCR, which covered 54 Vbeta and 13 Jbeta segments. TCRdb independently ran MiXCR on the immunoSEQ multiplex PCR reads; one entry per CDR3 protein. The table shows around 200,000 distinct CDR3 sequences, with approximately 95% occurring only once. Specimen: CD8+ T cells from PBMCs. The genes are TRBV30 and TRBJ2-7; 8 nucleotides agree with TRBD1. The sequence was collected from a human donor with Susac syndrome. CDR3 in amino acids: CAWSGQGRYSYEQYF. CDR3 in DNA: TGTGCCTGGAGCGGACAGGGCAGGTATAGCTACGAGCAGTACTTC.